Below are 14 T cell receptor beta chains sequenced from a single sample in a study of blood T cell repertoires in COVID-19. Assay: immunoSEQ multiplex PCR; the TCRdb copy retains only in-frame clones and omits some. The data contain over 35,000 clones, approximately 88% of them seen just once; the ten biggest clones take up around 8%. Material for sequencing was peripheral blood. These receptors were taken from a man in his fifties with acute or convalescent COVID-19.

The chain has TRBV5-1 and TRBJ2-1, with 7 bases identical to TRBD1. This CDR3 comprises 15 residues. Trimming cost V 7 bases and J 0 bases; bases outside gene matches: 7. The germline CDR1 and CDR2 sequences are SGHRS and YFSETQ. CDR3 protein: CASGEQGSSYNEQFF. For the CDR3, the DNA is TGCGCCAGCGGAGAACAGGGGAGCTCCTACAATGAGCAGTTCTTC.

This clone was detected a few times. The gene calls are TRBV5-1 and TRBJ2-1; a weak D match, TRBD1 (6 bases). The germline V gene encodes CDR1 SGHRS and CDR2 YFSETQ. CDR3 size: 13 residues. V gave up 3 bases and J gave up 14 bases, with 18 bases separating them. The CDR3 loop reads CASSSDRSGSKFF. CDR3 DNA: TGCGCCAGCAGCTCCGACAGGTCTGGATCTAAGTTCTTC.

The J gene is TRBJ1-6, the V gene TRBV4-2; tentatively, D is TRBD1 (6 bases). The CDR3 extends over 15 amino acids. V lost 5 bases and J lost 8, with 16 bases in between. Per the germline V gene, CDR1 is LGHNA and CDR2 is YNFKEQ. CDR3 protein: CASSGEGDVDSPLHF. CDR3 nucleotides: TGTGCCAGCAGCGGGGAGGGGGATGTGGATTCACCCCTCCACTTT.

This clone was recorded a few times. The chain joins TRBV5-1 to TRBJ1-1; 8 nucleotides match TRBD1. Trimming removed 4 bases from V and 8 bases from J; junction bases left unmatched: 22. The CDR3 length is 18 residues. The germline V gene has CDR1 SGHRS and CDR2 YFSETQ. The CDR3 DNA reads TGCGCCAGCAGCCTACGTACCTCAGGGGGCCAAACACTAAGAGAAGCTTTCTTT. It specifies CASSLRTSGGQTLREAFF.

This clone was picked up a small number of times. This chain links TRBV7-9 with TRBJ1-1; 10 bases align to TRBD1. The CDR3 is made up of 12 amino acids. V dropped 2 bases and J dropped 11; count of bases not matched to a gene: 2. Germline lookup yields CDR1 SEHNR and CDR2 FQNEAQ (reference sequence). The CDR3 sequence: CASSLTDRGAFF. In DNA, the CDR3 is TGTGCCAGCAGCTTAACGGACAGGGGGGCTTTCTTT.

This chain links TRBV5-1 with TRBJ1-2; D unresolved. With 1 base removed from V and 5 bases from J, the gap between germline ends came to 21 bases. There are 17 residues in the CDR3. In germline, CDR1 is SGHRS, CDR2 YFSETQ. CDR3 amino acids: CASSLLVGPGSGYGYTF. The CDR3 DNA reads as TGCGCCAGCAGCTTGCTCGTGGGTCCGGGGTCCGGATATGGCTACACCTTC.

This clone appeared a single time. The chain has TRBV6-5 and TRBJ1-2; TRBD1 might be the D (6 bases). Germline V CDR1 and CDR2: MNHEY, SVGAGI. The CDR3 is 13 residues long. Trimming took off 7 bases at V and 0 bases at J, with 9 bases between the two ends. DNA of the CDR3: TGTGCCAGCAATGGGGACACTAACTATGGCTACACCTTC. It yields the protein CASNGDTNYGYTF.

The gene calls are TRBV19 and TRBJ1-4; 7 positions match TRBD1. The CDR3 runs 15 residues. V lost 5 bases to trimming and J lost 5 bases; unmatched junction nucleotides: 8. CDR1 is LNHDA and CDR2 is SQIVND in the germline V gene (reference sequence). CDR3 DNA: TGTGCCAGTAGTCCGCGACAGGGAACCAATGAAAAACTGTTTTTT. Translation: CASSPRQGTNEKLFF.

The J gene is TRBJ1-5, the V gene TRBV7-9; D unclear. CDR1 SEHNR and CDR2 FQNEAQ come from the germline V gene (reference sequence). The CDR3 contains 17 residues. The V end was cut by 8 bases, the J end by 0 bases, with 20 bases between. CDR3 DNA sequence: TGTGCCAGCCCCGACGGCAGCGGGTCTTATAGCAATCAGCCCCAGCATTTT. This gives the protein CASPDGSGSYSNQPQHF.

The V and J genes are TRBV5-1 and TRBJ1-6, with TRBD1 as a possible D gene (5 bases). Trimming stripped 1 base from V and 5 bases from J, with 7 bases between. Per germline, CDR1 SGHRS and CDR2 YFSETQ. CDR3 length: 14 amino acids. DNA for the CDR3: TGCGCCAGCAGCTTGCGGGGGAATAATTCACCCCTCCACTTT. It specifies CASSLRGNNSPLHF.

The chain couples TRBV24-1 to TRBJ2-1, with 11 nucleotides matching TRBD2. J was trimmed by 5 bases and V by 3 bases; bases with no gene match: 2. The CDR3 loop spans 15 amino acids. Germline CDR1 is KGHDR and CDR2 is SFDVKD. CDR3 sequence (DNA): TGTGCCACCAGTGATGCGGGACTAGCGGACAATGAGCAGTTCTTC. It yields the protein CATSDAGLADNEQFF.

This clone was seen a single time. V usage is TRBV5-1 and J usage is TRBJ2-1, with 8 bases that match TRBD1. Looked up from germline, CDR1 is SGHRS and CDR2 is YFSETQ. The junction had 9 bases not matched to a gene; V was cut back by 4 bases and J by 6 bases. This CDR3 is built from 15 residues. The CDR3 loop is CASSLTGEWSNEQFF. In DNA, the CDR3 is TGCGCCAGCAGCCTGACAGGGGAGTGGAGCAATGAGCAGTTCTTC.

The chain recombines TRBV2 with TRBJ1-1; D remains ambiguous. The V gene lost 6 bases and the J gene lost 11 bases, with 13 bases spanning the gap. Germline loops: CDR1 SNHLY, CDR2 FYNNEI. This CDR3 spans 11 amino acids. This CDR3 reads CASRGGEVAFF. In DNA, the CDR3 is TGTGCCAGCAGGGGAGGCGAGGTGGCTTTCTTT.

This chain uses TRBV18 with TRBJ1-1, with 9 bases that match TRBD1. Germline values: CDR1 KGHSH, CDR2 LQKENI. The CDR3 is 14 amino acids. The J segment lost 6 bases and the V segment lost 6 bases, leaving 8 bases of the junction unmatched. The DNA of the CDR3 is TGTGCCAGCTCGACGGGACAGGGTAACCCTGAAGCTTTCTTT. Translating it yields CASSTGQGNPEAFF.